The T cell receptor beta chain under discussion was sequenced for a study of blood T cell repertoires in COVID-19. Clones were read by immunoSEQ multiplex PCR, and TCRdb kept only the in-frame ones, dropping some. The sample carries 250,000 or so clones, approximately 90% recorded once. The receptor comes from a man between 18 and 29 years old with active or convalescent COVID-19. Sequenced input: peripheral blood.

CDR3 amino acids: CASIPLGEADTQYF. CDR3 coding DNA: TGTGCCAGCATCCCTTTGGGTGAGGCAGATACGCAGTATTTT. This chain connects TRBV28 to TRBJ2-3; D gene ambiguous. Trimming took off 7 bases at V and 4 bases at J, with 15 bases between the two ends. Germline CDR1 is MDHEN and CDR2 is SYDVKM. CDR3 length equals 14 residues.